This T cell receptor beta chain was identified during a study of cytomegalovirus exposure and HLA in healthy donors. Study-wide findings and caveats: Accurate HLA-A and HLA-B prediction from TCR beta sequences was reported for most subjects. Later on, an analysis showed TCR association rates differing by HLA locus, with DRB1 the most and HLA-C the fewest. The study had only CMV serostatus as immune exposure information.

Germline V CDR1 and CDR2: SGHDT, YYEEEE. Between the trimmed V and J ends, which lost 4 bases and 4 bases, there was a span of 15 bases. The CDR3 is made up of 15 amino acids. For this clone: Its antigen is not known.

The PCR was carried out with 60 Vbeta primers and 13 Jbeta primers. Using immunoSEQ multiplex PCR, the repertoire was profiled, and TCRdb retains in-frame clones only, with some absent. The data contain 160,000 or so clones, 82% of them singletons. Material for sequencing was PBMCs. The chain couples TRBV5-6 to TRBJ2-1, with D perhaps matching TRBD1 (7 bases). This receptor was obtained from a woman aged 50 to 65 in good health and CMV-seropositive. The DNA for the CDR3 is TGTGCCAGCAGCAACTCAGGGGGGCCTTACAATGAGCAGTTCTTC. Amino acids: CASSNSGGPYNEQFF. Drawing the rest from reference TRBV5-6 and TRBJ2-1, the complete variable domain is DAGVTQSPTHLIKTRGQQVTLRCSPKSGHDTVSWYQQALGQGPQFIFQYYEEEERQRGNFPDRFSGHQFPNYSSELNVNALLLGDSALYLCASSNSGGPYNEQFFGPGTRLTVL.